One sample yielded the 12 T cell receptor beta chains listed below, sequenced in a study of cytomegalovirus exposure and HLA in healthy donors. This PCR relied on a set of 60 Vbeta primers and 13 Jbeta primers. Repertoires were generated with immunoSEQ multiplex PCR, while TCRdb's copy carries only in-frame clones and drops some. The table shows 100,000 or so clones, with roughly 80% occurring only once. The sequencing sample was made of PBMCs. These TCRs come from a young man in good health and CMV-seropositive.

The chain uses TRBV2 and TRBJ2-7, with D possibly TRBD2 on 6 matching bases. The CDR3 covers 14 residues. Trimming pared 2 bases from V and 7 bases from J, leaving 15 bases between. Per germline, CDR1 SNHLY and CDR2 FYNNEI. The CDR3 DNA is TGTGCCAGCAGTGAATGGGGGGTCCGTTATGAGCAGTACTTC. Its protein is CASSEWGVRYEQYF. The full variable domain, rest sourced from reference TRBV2 and TRBJ2-7, is EPEVTQTPSHQVTQMGQEVILRCVPISNHLYFYWYRQILGQKVEFLVSFYNNEISEKSEIFDDQFSVERPDGSNFTLKIRSTKLEDSAMYFCASSEWGVRYEQYFGPGTRLTVT.

V is TRBV5-6 and J is TRBJ2-3, with 13 bases that match TRBD2. Germline assignment: CDR1 SGHDT and CDR2 YYEEEE. The V and J ends lost 3 bases and 1 base, in that order; junction bases with no gene match: 2. The CDR3 length is 16 residues. This CDR3 is CASSWGTSGGTDTQYF. The CDR3 DNA is TGTGCCAGCAGCTGGGGGACTAGCGGGGGCACAGATACGCAGTATTTT. Based on the CDR3 plus reference TRBV5-6 and TRBJ2-3, the full variable domain is DAGVTQSPTHLIKTRGQQVTLRCSPKSGHDTVSWYQQALGQGPQFIFQYYEEEERQRGNFPDRFSGHQFPNYSSELNVNALLLGDSALYLCASSWGTSGGTDTQYFGPGTRLTVL.

DNA of the CDR3: TGCGCCAGCAGCCAAGATGGGCAGAGCACAGATACGCAGTATTTT. Translation: CASSQDGQSTDTQYF. The genes are TRBV4-1 and TRBJ2-3; D is uncertain. V dropped 0 bases and J dropped 0 bases, with 7 bases sitting between them. CDR1 is MGHRA and CDR2 is YSYEKL in the germline V gene. This CDR3 has 15 residues.

CDR3: CASSVGGTGGGKLFF. The CDR3 DNA follows: TGTGCCAGCAGCGTAGGGGGGACGGGGGGTGGAAAACTGTTTTTT. The V call is TRBV9, the J call TRBJ1-4; D possibly corresponds to TRBD1 (5 bases). The V end was cut by 0 bases, the J end by 10 bases, with 16 bases between. Germline assignment: CDR1 SGDLS and CDR2 YYNGEE. CDR3 size: 15 residues.

The V call is TRBV6-1, the J call TRBJ1-5; 7 bases match TRBD1. Germline V CDR1 and CDR2: MNHNS, SASEGT. V lost 4 bases to trimming and J lost 5 bases; unmatched junction nucleotides: 20. There are 19 residues in the CDR3. CDR3: CASSVFRLTGSHPYQPQHF. The CDR3 DNA reads TGTGCCAGCAGTGTTTTCAGGTTGACAGGGTCTCACCCGTATCAGCCCCAGCATTTT.

This chain links TRBV21-1 with TRBJ1-2; the table's D call TRBD1 went unverified against the DNA. TRBV21-1 is termed a pseudogene. The CDR3 has 12 residues. CDR3 region: CASSTDRGGYTF. CDR3 nucleotide sequence: TGTGCCAGCAGCACTGACAGGGGCGGCTACACCTTC.

The chain combines TRBV11-3 with TRBJ2-5; the D gene is possibly TRBD2 (6 bases). This CDR3 has 13 residues. V dropped 2 bases and J dropped 5 bases, with 9 bases sitting between them. The germline V gene has CDR1 SGHNT and CDR2 YENEEA. The CDR3 reads CASSLIGGETQYF. CDR3 sequence (DNA): TGTGCCAGCAGCTTAATCGGAGGGGAGACCCAGTACTTC.

The J gene is TRBJ1-3, the V gene TRBV6-6, with D unclear. CDR1 and CDR2 (germline): MNHNY, SVGAGI (reference sequence). This CDR3 has 14 residues. Trimming left V 7 bases short and J 0 bases short, with 10 bases between. The CDR3 reads CASTTGFSGNTIYF. Here the CDR3 DNA reads TGTGCCAGCACCACGGGTTTCTCTGGAAACACCATATATTTT.

The rearrangement uses TRBV19 and TRBJ1-1; perhaps TRBD1 as D (6 bases). V gave up 5 bases and J gave up 8 bases, with 9 bases separating them. Germline V gives CDR1 LNHDA, CDR2 SQIVND (reference sequence). The CDR3 is made up of 11 amino acids. The CDR3, as DNA: TGTGCCAGTAGTTGGGACATCGAAGCTTTCTTT. Its protein product is CASSWDIEAFF.

There are a few counts of this clone. The gene calls are TRBV5-1 and TRBJ2-1; TRBD2 aligns across 9 bases. The germline V gene has CDR1 SGHRS and CDR2 YFSETQ. V dropped 3 bases and J dropped 6; count of bases not matched to a gene: 7. This CDR3 region has 15 residues. CDR3 nucleotides: TGCGCCAGCAGCTATCGGCTAGCGGGGCCCAATGAGCAGTTCTTC. Protein product: CASSYRLAGPNEQFF.

The chain is built from TRBV7-2 and TRBJ2-2; TRBD1 agrees at 8 bases. The CDR3 consists of 15 residues. The J segment lost 6 bases and the V segment lost 5 bases, leaving 8 bases of the junction unmatched. Germline V gives CDR1 SGHTA, CDR2 FQGNSA. CDR3 in DNA: TGTGCCAGCAGCCGACGGACAGGGTCGGCCGGGGAGCTGTTTTTT. Its translation: CASSRRTGSAGELFF.

This chain uses TRBV9 with TRBJ1-1, with D hard to call. This CDR3 spans 15 amino acids. The germline CDR1 and CDR2 sequences are SGDLS and YYNGEE. V lost 0 bases and J lost 1, with 10 bases in between. The chain's CDR3 is CASSVESHTNTEAFF. CDR3 nucleotide sequence: TGTGCCAGCAGCGTAGAATCACATACGAACACTGAAGCTTTCTTT. The full variable domain, its missing parts supplied by reference TRBV9 and TRBJ1-1, is DSGVTQTPKHLITATGQRVTLRCSPRSGDLSVYWYQQSLDQGLQFLIQYYNGEERAKGNILERFSAQQFPDLHSELNLSSLELGDSALYFCASSVESHTNTEAFFGQGTRLTVV.